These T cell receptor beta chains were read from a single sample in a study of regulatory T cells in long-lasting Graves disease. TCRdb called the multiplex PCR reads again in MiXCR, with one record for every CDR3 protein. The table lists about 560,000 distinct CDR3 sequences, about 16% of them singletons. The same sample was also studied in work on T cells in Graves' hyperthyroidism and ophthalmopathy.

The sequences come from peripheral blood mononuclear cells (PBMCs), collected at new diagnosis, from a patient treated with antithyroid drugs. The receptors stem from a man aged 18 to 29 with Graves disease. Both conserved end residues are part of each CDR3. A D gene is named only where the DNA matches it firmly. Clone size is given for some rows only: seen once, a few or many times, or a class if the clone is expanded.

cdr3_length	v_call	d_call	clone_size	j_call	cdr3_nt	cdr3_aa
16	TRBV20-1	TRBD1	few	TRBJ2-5	TGCAGTGCTAGAGATCGGTTCCGTGACAGGGCCGAGACCCAGTACTTC	CSARDRFRDRAETQYF
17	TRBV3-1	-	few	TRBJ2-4	TGTGCCAGCGGGGGAGGCAGGGCCGATATGGCGGTGAACATTCAGTACTTC	CASGGGRADMAVNIQYF
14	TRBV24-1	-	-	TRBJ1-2	TGTGCCACCAGTGATGAGGGACTGAACTATGGCTACACCTTC	CATSDEGLNYGYTF
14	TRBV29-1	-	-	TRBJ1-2	TGCAGCGTTGACGCCAGGGGCTTAGTAGAGGGCTACACCTTC	CSVDARGLVEGYTF
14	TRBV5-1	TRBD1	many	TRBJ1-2	TGCGCCAGCAGCGGGAGGGACAGGAACTATGGCTACACCTTC	CASSGRDRNYGYTF
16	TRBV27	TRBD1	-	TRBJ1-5	TGTGCCAGCAGTCCCCAGGACGGGACAGGGAATCAGCCCCAGCATTTT	CASSPQDGTGNQPQHF
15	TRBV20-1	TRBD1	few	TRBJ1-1	TGCAGTGCTAGAGACCGACAGGGGAAGAACACTGAAGCTTTCTTT	CSARDRQGKNTEAFF
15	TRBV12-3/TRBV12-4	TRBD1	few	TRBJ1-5	TGTGCCATAAGCCACCAGACAGGGCCGAATCAGCCCCAGCATTTT	CAISHQTGPNQPQHF
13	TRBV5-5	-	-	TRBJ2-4	TGTGCCAGCATTGTCCAGGGAATTAACATTCAGTACTTC	CASIVQGINIQYF
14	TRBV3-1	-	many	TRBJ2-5	TGTGCCAGCAGCCAATACGAGGGGAGAGAGACCCAGTACTTC	CASSQYEGRETQYF
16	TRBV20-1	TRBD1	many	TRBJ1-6	TGCAGTGCTAAACGGGACAGGGGGCGAAATAATTCACCCCTCCACTTT	CSAKRDRGRNNSPLHF